This is a list of T cell receptor beta chains from one sample in a study of T cell responses to AZD1222 COVID-19 vaccine. Assay used: immunoSEQ multiplex PCR; TCRdb lists only in-frame clones, some missing. The table shows some 150,000 clones, with about 90% occurring only once. Sequences were derived from peripheral blood, sampled on day 0 of AZD1222 vaccination. These receptors were obtained from an adult in good health. The CDR3 runs from the conserved cysteine through the conserved F or W. The order of the fields is clone size, D gene, V gene, J gene, CDR3 protein, CDR3 DNA. A D gene is named only where the DNA matches it firmly. Only some rows state a clone size, as once, few, many or a class for expanded clones.

size: -
D: -
V: TRBV6-6
J: TRBJ2-1
CDR3: CASSAAGQRTSEQFF
DNA: TGTGCCAGCAGTGCCGCCGGACAGAGGACCTCGGAGCAGTTCTTC

size: -
D: -
V: TRBV10-3
J: TRBJ2-7
CDR3: CAISATGSYEQYF
DNA: TGTGCCATCAGTGCTACAGGTTCCTACGAGCAGTACTTC

size: -
D: -
V: TRBV3-1/TRBV3-2
J: TRBJ2-7
CDR3: CASSQIRGGYEQYF
DNA: TGTGCCAGCAGCCAGATACGAGGGGGCTACGAGCAGTACTTC

size: -
D: -
V: TRBV7-9
J: TRBJ2-7
CDR3: CASSFGGGEQYF
DNA: TGTGCCAGCAGCTTCGGTGGGGGAGAGCAGTACTTC

size: -
D: TRBD1
V: TRBV6-5
J: TRBJ2-5
CDR3: CASSYQGQEQETQYF
DNA: TGTGCCAGCAGTTACCAGGGACAGGAACAAGAGACCCAGTACTTC

size: -
D: -
V: TRBV5-1
J: TRBJ2-5
CDR3: CASSLSPGQPQETQYF
DNA: TGCGCCAGCAGCTTGTCCCCTGGGCAGCCCCAAGAGACCCAGTACTTC

size: once
D: TRBD1
V: TRBV18
J: TRBJ1-1
CDR3: CASSPTQGARLTEAFF
DNA: TGTGCCAGCTCACCAACACAGGGGGCTCGTCTCACTGAAGCTTTCTTT

size: -
D: TRBD1
V: TRBV5-6
J: TRBJ1-5
CDR3: CASSLAGGRNQPQHF
DNA: TGTGCCAGCAGCTTGGCAGGGGGGCGCAATCAGCCCCAGCATTTT

size: -
D: TRBD1
V: TRBV18
J: TRBJ1-4
CDR3: CASSPDRATNEKLFF
DNA: TGTGCCAGCTCACCTGACAGGGCTACTAATGAAAAACTGTTTTTT

size: -
D: -
V: TRBV6-4
J: TRBJ1-5
CDR3: CASRDRSYSNQPQHF
DNA: TGTGCCAGCAGGGACCGAAGTTATAGCAATCAGCCCCAGCATTTT

size: -
D: -
V: TRBV7-9
J: TRBJ1-3
CDR3: CASSLKYSRYGNTIYF
DNA: TGTGCCAGCAGCTTAAAGTACTCTCGCTATGGAAACACCATATATTTT

size: -
D: -
V: TRBV7-9
J: TRBJ1-2
CDR3: CASSLNGGENYGYTF
DNA: TGTGCCAGCAGCCTCAACGGGGGCGAGAACTATGGCTACACCTTC

size: -
D: -
V: TRBV7-8
J: TRBJ1-1
CDR3: CASSLVTAYTEAFF
DNA: TGTGCCAGCAGCTTAGTAACCGCGTACACTGAAGCTTTCTTT

size: -
D: TRBD2
V: TRBV5-1
J: TRBJ2-2
CDR3: CASSGSSSGGTGELFF
DNA: TGCGCCAGCAGCGGAAGCTCTAGCGGGGGGACCGGGGAGCTGTTTTTT

size: -
D: -
V: TRBV19
J: TRBJ2-5
CDR3: CASSAIGRIQETQYF
DNA: TGTGCCAGTAGTGCCATTGGCAGAATCCAAGAGACCCAGTACTTC

size: few
D: -
V: TRBV6-5
J: TRBJ1-2
CDR3: CASSYRQGAGLGF
DNA: TGTGCCAGCAGTTACCGTCAGGGAGCAGGGCTGGGCTTC

size: -
D: TRBD1
V: TRBV7-3
J: TRBJ1-1
CDR3: CASSLTGSRTEAFF
DNA: TGTGCCAGCAGCTTGACAGGGTCTCGGACTGAAGCTTTCTTT